A single T cell receptor beta chain is shown here with its context. Its matching antigen is unknown. Sequenced by immunoSEQ multiplex PCR; TCRdb stores in-frame clones only, minus some. The sample holds 29,000 or so clones; approximately 90% are singletons and the top ten take approximately 50%. The CDR3 totals 15 residues. With 8 bases clipped from V and 0 bases from J, the junction kept 5 bases outside the gene matches. The germline V gene has CDR1 SNHLY and CDR2 FYNNEI. This sample stems from a study of lymphopenia after photon versus proton radiotherapy. Study results and limitations: In patients who died, overall survival fell as post-nadir TCR diversity dropped more. Post-nadir diversity loss with photons came from oligoclonal expansion, particularly CD8+ Temra cells. Photon-treated patients lost naive T cells and TCR diversity; proton-treated stayed stable. Authors raise, but do not show, better survival with proton therapy.

The chain couples TRBV2 to TRBJ1-4; 8 positions agree with TRBD1. The sequence came from a woman aged 55-70 years with cholangiocarcinoma. Some clones in this sample may be carry-over from other donors' samples. Material: peripheral blood, obtained from a patient treated with proton-based radiotherapy. For the CDR3, the DNA is TGTGCCAGCGCAGGGGGCGTTGCAACTAATGAAAAACTGTTTTTT. Its translation: CASAGGVATNEKLFF.